Following are 19 T cell receptor beta chains from one sample sequenced in a study of cytomegalovirus exposure and HLA in healthy donors. PCR employed 60 Vbeta and 13 Jbeta primers. Repertoires were generated with immunoSEQ multiplex PCR, while TCRdb's copy carries only in-frame clones and drops some. The sample records roughly 100,000 clones, approximately 71% being singletons. The sample consisted of PBMCs. Source of these receptors: a male donor in good health and CMV-seropositive.

Only one count was recorded for this clone. This same CDR3 is encoded by further DNA sequences in the sample. The CDR3 sequence is CASSLWTGEETQYF. CDR3 DNA: TGTGCCAGCAGCCTCTGGACAGGGGAAGAGACCCAGTACTTC. The chain employs TRBV7-2 and TRBJ2-5, with 9 bases identical to TRBD1. CDR1 and CDR2 (germline): SGHTA, FQGNSA. V lost 5 bases, J lost 3 bases, and 4 bases stayed unmatched. The CDR3 extends over 14 amino acids.

The rearrangement joins TRBV4-1 to TRBJ2-5, with TRBD2 matching 7 bases. V lost 3 bases, J lost 5 bases, and 12 bases stayed unmatched. Germline V gene data show CDR1 as MGHRA and CDR2 as YSYEKL. The CDR3 sequence is 16 residues long. CDR3 in amino acids: CASSQGRGGSFETQYF. Written as DNA, the CDR3 is TGCGCCAGCAGCCAGGGTAGGGGAGGGAGCTTTGAGACCCAGTACTTC.

This sequence joins TRBV19 and TRBJ1-6, with D perhaps matching TRBD1 (5 bases). The V end was cut by 5 bases, the J end by 7 bases, with 12 bases between. CDR3 length: 14 amino acids. Germline V gene lookup returns CDR1 LNHDA and CDR2 SQIVND (reference sequence). The CDR3 nucleotides read TGTGCCAGTAGTCCTCGGACAAGGAATTCACCCCTCCACTTT. This codes for CASSPRTRNSPLHF.

V usage is TRBV6-5 and J usage is TRBJ1-6; D gene uncertain. This CDR3 is built from 15 residues. Trimming left V 8 bases short and J 0 bases short, with 11 bases between. Germline values: CDR1 MNHEY, CDR2 SVGAGI. The chain's CDR3 is CASSRVSSYNSPLHF. Here the CDR3 DNA reads TGTGCCAGCTCAAGAGTGAGCTCCTATAATTCACCCCTCCACTTT.

The rearrangement uses TRBV28 and TRBJ1-5; D gene ambiguous. CDR3 size: 14 residues. Germline CDR1 is MDHEN and CDR2 is SYDVKM. Deletions cut 7 bases from V and 5 bases from J, with 15 bases between. For the CDR3, the DNA is TGTGCCAGCACCTCTGAATCGGGGTATCAGCCCCAGCATTTT. This encodes CASTSESGYQPQHF.

A single count supports this clone. The gene calls are TRBV5-8 and TRBJ1-4, with TRBD1 matching over 8 bases. V lost 2 bases to trimming and J lost 8 bases; unmatched junction nucleotides: 8. CDR3 size: 15 residues. Germline values: CDR1 SGHTS, CDR2 YDEGEE. The CDR3 reads CASSFLGQGNEKLFF. The DNA for the CDR3 is TGTGCCAGCAGCTTTCTCGGACAGGGCAACGAAAAACTGTTTTTT.

The genes are TRBV6-1 and TRBJ2-7; 9 bases agree with TRBD1. Germline V gene lookup returns CDR1 MNHNS and CDR2 SASEGT. The CDR3 totals 13 residues. Germline trimming cut 6 bases from V and 3 bases from J; bases unmatched to any gene: 3. CDR3 in DNA: TGTGCCAGCAGGACGGGACAGGGCTACGAGCAGTACTTC. Translation: CASRTGQGYEQYF.

This chain links TRBV7-2 with TRBJ1-2; 7 bases are a match to TRBD1. Germline loops: CDR1 SGHTA, CDR2 FQGNSA. The CDR3 spans 15 residues. J was trimmed by 6 bases and V by 1 base; bases with no gene match: 8. The CDR3 here is CASSLGADRADGYTF. The CDR3 nucleotides read TGTGCCAGCAGCTTAGGGGCTGACAGGGCGGATGGCTACACCTTC.

About this clone itself: An end of the junction does not agree with germline; a read error may underlie this. This chain links TRBV6-6 with TRBJ2-4; D perhaps matches TRBD2 (5 bases). Germline V gene data show CDR1 as MNHNY and CDR2 as SVGAGI (reference sequence). The CDR3 loop spans 14 amino acids. The CDR3 DNA follows: TGTGCCAGCAGTTACCTACGGGAAGCAAACAGTCAGTACTTC. This sequence encodes CASSYLREANSQYF.

V usage is TRBV5-1 and J usage is TRBJ1-1; possible D gene TRBD1, 5 bases. Per the germline V gene, CDR1 is SGHRS and CDR2 is YFSETQ. V dropped 0 bases and J dropped 10 bases, with 10 bases sitting between them. The CDR3 sequence is 12 residues long. This chain's CDR3 is CASSLDDSVAFF. In DNA form, the CDR3 reads TGCGCCAGCAGCTTGGATGACAGTGTAGCTTTCTTT.

The rearrangement links TRBV7-2 to TRBJ2-7, with TRBD1 matching over 7 bases. The length of the CDR3 is 13 residues. The junction had 6 bases not matched to a gene; V was cut back by 5 bases and J by 5 bases. Germline V lookup: CDR1 SGHTA, CDR2 FQGNSA. Here the CDR3 reads CASSPDRSNEQYF. The CDR3 region has the DNA TGTGCCAGCAGCCCGGACAGGTCCAACGAGCAGTACTTC.

The rearrangement uses TRBV4-2 and TRBJ2-2; D is ambiguous. Germline CDR1 reads LGHNA; CDR2 reads YNFKEQ. Deletions cut 5 bases from V and 8 bases from J, with 12 bases between. The CDR3 sequence is 13 residues long. CDR3 nucleotides: TGTGCCAGCAGCTCCCGAGGTAAAGGGGAGCTGTTTTTT. This translates into CASSSRGKGELFF.

The chain links TRBV7-3 to TRBJ2-2; D is uncertain. V lost 5 bases, J lost 6 bases, and 19 bases lay in between. CDR1 is SGHTA and CDR2 is FQGTGA in the germline V gene. The CDR3 has 16 residues. The CDR3: CASSPTTNPGSGELFF. CDR3 nucleotide sequence: TGTGCCAGCAGCCCCACTACAAACCCTGGATCCGGGGAGCTGTTTTTT. The full variable domain, its missing parts supplied by reference TRBV7-3 and TRBJ2-2, is GAGVSQTPSNKVTEKGKYVELRCDPISGHTALYWYRQSLGQGPEFLIYFQGTGAADDSGLPNDRFFAVRPEGSVSTLKIQRTERGDSAVYLCASSPTTNPGSGELFFGEGSRLTVL.

The chain uses TRBV11-3 and TRBJ1-3; D unclear. V was cut by 2 bases and J by 2 bases, with 13 bases left in between. The length of the CDR3 is 16 residues. Germline-derived CDR1 and CDR2 are SGHNT and YENEEA. Here the CDR3 reads CASSLNPGEAGNTIYF. The CDR3 DNA sequence: TGTGCCAGCAGCTTAAATCCAGGTGAAGCTGGAAACACCATATATTTT.

The rearrangement uses TRBV9 and TRBJ2-2; the D gene is possibly TRBD2 (6 bases). This CDR3 is built from 17 residues. The V end was cut by 2 bases, the J end by 7 bases, with 21 bases between. Germline values: CDR1 SGDLS, CDR2 YYNGEE. CDR3 region: CASSVLSRSLGGGELFF. The CDR3 DNA follows: TGTGCCAGCAGCGTCCTTTCCCGGTCTCTCGGGGGCGGGGAGCTGTTTTTT.

The CDR3 here is CASSDLPTGVSNSPLHF. The CDR3 DNA sequence: TGTGCCAGCAGTGACCTCCCGACAGGGGTTTCGAATTCACCCCTCCACTTT. The rearrangement uses TRBV6-1 and TRBJ1-6, with TRBD1 identical over 8 bases. CDR1 and CDR2 from the germline V gene are MNHNS and SASEGT. V shed 3 bases and J 7 bases; nucleotides not matched to a gene: 11. This CDR3 comprises 17 residues.

The V call is TRBV30, the J call TRBJ2-2, with a weak D call TRBD1 (6 bases). V was shortened by 2 bases and J by 5 bases, with 18 bases between the two germline ends. Germline V lookup: CDR1 GTSNPN, CDR2 SVGIG (reference sequence). The CDR3 contains 16 residues. The DNA for the CDR3 is TGTGCCTGGAGTATGTGGGTGTCAGGGGTTACCGGGGAGCTGTTTTTT. Protein product: CAWSMWVSGVTGELFF.

This chain joins TRBV6-1 and TRBJ1-1; D unresolved. There are 14 residues in the CDR3. V gave up 5 bases and J gave up 1 base, with 11 bases separating them. CDR1 and CDR2 from the germline V gene are MNHNS and SASEGT. The CDR3 DNA sequence: TGTGCCAGCAGTTATCGACATCAGAACACTGAAGCTTTCTTT. It is translated as CASSYRHQNTEAFF.

V gene TRBV7-9 combines with J gene TRBJ2-1, with TRBD2 identical over 10 bases. The junction had 13 bases not matched to a gene; V was cut back by 8 bases and J by 6 bases. Germline values: CDR1 SEHNR, CDR2 FQNEAQ (reference sequence). The CDR3 length is 16 residues. CDR3 protein: CASYPSGTSALNEQFF. CDR3 in DNA: TGTGCCAGCTATCCTAGCGGGACTAGCGCCCTCAATGAGCAGTTCTTC.